A single T cell receptor (beta chain) is shown here with its context. These data come from a study of shared clonotypes between healthy human individuals. The CDR3 totals 13 residues. The V end lost 7 bases, the J end lost 1 base, and 13 bases lay between the germline ends. Germline assignment: CDR1 SQVTM and CDR2 ANQGSEA. The protocol was immunoSEQ multiplex PCR, while the TCRdb copy is restricted to in-frame clones and leaves out a portion. Seen here are fewer than 700,000 clones, around three quarters observed once, and the top ten hold around 13%. The chain employs TRBV29-1 and TRBJ1-1; weak D call: TRBD1 (6 bases). This TCR was sampled from a woman aged 40 to 50 in good health. Some clones in this sample may be carry-over from other donors' samples. Sample: PBMCs. DNA of the CDR3: TGCAGCGCTGCTGAGGGGGGGAACACTGAAGCTTTCTTT. It encodes CSAAEGGNTEAFF.